This TCR beta chain was documented in a study of shared clonotypes between healthy human individuals. Germline CDR1 is MNHEY and CDR2 is SVGAGI. This CDR3 contains 14 residues. Trimming took off 0 bases at V and 0 bases at J, with 3 bases between the two ends. Study conclusions and caveats: A generally larger estimated richness was seen in naive subsets than in memory subsets.

Turning to this clone: Its antigen is as yet unknown. This sample also contains other DNA sequences that code for the same CDR3.

The assay was immunoSEQ multiplex PCR, and TCRdb's table has in-frame clones only and misses some. The sample shows some 1.4 million clones, around 97% of them seen only once. This sequence was found in a young man in good health. The sample taken for sequencing was naive CD4+ T cells sorted from blood. Documented subset: CD45RA+ positively selected. The gene calls are TRBV6-5 and TRBJ1-5; D call uncertain. In DNA, the CDR3 is TGTGCCAGCAGTTACTCCAGTAGCAATCAGCCCCAGCATTTT. This encodes CASSYSSSNQPQHF.